The source of this TCR beta chain is a study of identical twins. J was trimmed by 1 base and V by 3 bases; bases with no gene match: 6. This CDR3 contains 16 residues. Germline assignment: CDR1 SGDLS and CDR2 YYNGEE. This clonotype was found a few times. TCRdb recomputed calls from the 5' RACE reads with MiXCR, one row per CDR3 protein. Of about 220,000 distinct CDR3 sequences listed, around 6.8% were seen once; the top ten hold about 2%. These same data were also listed under a study on yellow fever vaccine responses in identical twins.

This receptor was taken from a woman between 18 and 30 years old in good health. This sequence joins TRBV9 and TRBJ2-3; 9 bases map to TRBD2. Sample: memory (CD45RO+) T cells sorted from blood. The CDR3 reads CASSAGTSIGTDTQYF. The CDR3 nucleotides read TGTGCCAGCAGCGCCGGGACTAGCATTGGCACAGATACGCAGTATTTT.